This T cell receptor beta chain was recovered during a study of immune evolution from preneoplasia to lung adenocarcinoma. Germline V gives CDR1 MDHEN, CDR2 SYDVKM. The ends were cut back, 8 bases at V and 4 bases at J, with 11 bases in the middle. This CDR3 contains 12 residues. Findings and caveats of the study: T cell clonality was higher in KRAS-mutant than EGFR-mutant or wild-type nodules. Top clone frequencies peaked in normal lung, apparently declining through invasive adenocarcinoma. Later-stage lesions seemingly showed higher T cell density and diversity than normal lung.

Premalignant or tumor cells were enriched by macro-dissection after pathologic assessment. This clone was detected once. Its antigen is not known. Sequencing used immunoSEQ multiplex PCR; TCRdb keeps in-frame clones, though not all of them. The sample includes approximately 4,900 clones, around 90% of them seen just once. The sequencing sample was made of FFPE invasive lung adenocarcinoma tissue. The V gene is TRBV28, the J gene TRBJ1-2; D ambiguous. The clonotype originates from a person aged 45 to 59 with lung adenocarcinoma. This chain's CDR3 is CASASGGYGYTF. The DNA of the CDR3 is TGTGCCAGCGCCTCGGGTGGCTATGGCTACACCTTC.